This TCR beta chain originates from a study of cytomegalovirus exposure and HLA in healthy donors (dated by TCRdb to 2017 to 2019). Background on the whole study: An earlier analysis of some 600 of the donors reported roughly 300 Gb of sequence data and roughly 120 million unique TCR beta sequences obtained from roughly 180 million T cells. Donor age, sex, ethnicity and CMV serostatus were collected together with the repertoire data. The study aimed to test whether cataloging public T cell receptors could reveal signatures of past pathogen exposure. On average, approximately 250,000 unique TCR beta nucleotide sequences were sequenced per donor among more than 350 genotyped donors of the cohort, with around 19% of those sequences being non-productive. To predict cytomegalovirus infection status, the study combined high-throughput TCR immunosequencing, statistical association of individual TCRs with disease status, and machine learning. Every repertoire in the discovery cohort had been generated on one and the same sequencing platform. In a later genetic analysis, genome-wide SNP genotypes for about 55% of the roughly 700 donors were used, and that subset was treated as a discovery cohort. An early release that covered fewer than 750 HLA-typed donors contained approximately 300 gigabases of sequencing data and 75 million to 100 million unique TCR sequences. HLA typing included class I and class II loci at four-digit resolution. In a later analysis, previously published TCR beta repertoires from several hundred donors were re-analyzed and high-resolution HLA genotyping was added so that TCR occurrence patterns could be studied. In addition to the first cohort of 666 subjects, a separate validation cohort of approximately 130 different subjects was used. An earlier analysis of roughly 600 of the donors used high-throughput TCR beta sequencing to judge whether each TCR beta V gene segment behaved as functional or pseudogenic. In the later analysis, no new phenotypic data were used to find candidate immune exposures; instead, reliance was placed on TCR beta sequences and their occurrence across donors. Typing coverage differed by locus: A, B, C, DRB1 and DQB1 were typed in about 629-640 donors, DQA1 in 522, DPA1 in 606, and DPB1 in 472. The study profiled the T cell repertoires of 500 to 800 subjects by immunosequencing and related them to cytomegalovirus serostatus. A few DR-DQ haplotypes were treated as single units for association and clustering because of strong linkage in the cohort. The genetic ancestry cluster associated with self-reported Caucasian donors included approximately 85% of the roughly 400 genotyped donors.

Libraries were prepared through the immunoSEQ multiplex PCR assay. For the multiplex PCR, a mixture combining 60 forward primers for TCR Vbeta segments and 13 reverse primers for TCR Jbeta segments was used. A multiplex PCR assay on genomic DNA amplified the CDR3 region of rearranged TCR beta genes. Amplified TCR beta libraries were sequenced as 87-base-pair reads on the Illumina HiSeq System. Regarding the original processing steps: In a later analysis, about 80 million unique TCR beta chains were counted across the 666 repertoires, and about 10 million of these chains were shared by at least two donors. Raw reads were error-corrected and collapsed into unique sequences by a nearest-neighbor algorithm in which closely related sequences were merged to remove PCR and sequencing errors. To assign V, D and J gene segments, CDR3 sequences were aligned to IMGT reference sequences. For a sequence to be retained, a match of at least six nucleotides to both a V gene segment and a J gene segment was required. A rearrangement counted as productive if the CDR3 had no stop codons and remained in frame with V and J, and every other rearrangement counted as non-productive. Following IMGT convention, CDR3 was defined as the stretch from the second conserved V-encoded cysteine up to the conserved J-encoded phenylalanine. Sequences without an unambiguous match to a single V gene segment were excluded from the earlier analysis of several hundred of the donors. An earlier analysis of 500 to 700 of the donors classified V segments as functional when productive rearrangements were above 56.7% and as segregating when the standard deviation between donors was above 5%. To diagnose cytomegalovirus status from the catalog of TCR beta chain sequences, a statistical classification framework was built. V and J gene assignment, in a later analysis, came from comparing TCR nucleotide sequences with IMGT/GENE-DB human TR gene sequences. A later analysis assigned CDR3 sequences and most-parsimonious VDJ recombination scenarios with the TCRdist pipeline. In a later analysis, each TCR beta chain was defined by its CDR3 amino acid sequence together with its V-gene family, and reads lacking a unique V-gene family were excluded. A later analysis removed 592 highly shared, low-generation-probability nucleotide sequences to deal with suspected cross-contamination and a sequencing artifact. In a later analysis, a clonal expansion index was calculated for each public chain from normalized within-repertoire ranks of inferred template counts. In a later analysis, generation probabilities were computed with a VDJ recombination model fitted to out-of-frame rearrangements, and the resulting probabilities were checked against IGoR. In a later analysis, hypergeometric tests were used to score TCR-TCR, TCR-HLA and TCR-CMV co-occurrence, with a repertoire-size bias correction applied to TCR pairs. False discovery rates were estimated in a later analysis by permuting HLA or CMV assignments 20 times. A later analysis grouped co-occurring TCRs with DBSCAN, adding TCRdist sequence similarity when clustering within HLA-allele-positive subsets. Repertoires with fewer than 30,000 or more than 120,000 public chains, plus five repertoires with anomalous nucleotide sharing, were excluded from co-occurrence clustering. Sourced from immuneACCESS, this table was stored by TCRdb with only in-frame sequences that have V and J called. A share of the clones is absent; for the studies checked, an unresolved V gene accounts for under half, and the remainder has no known explanation. V, J and clone size reflect that table, while D and trimming were determined from the DNA. The sample table contains over 150,000 clones; only one count was recorded for about 80% of them. Under 7.5% of the sample belongs to the ten largest clones.

In total, approximately 610 healthy bone marrow donors made up the cohort. All cohort members were sampled while nominally healthy, although unrecorded immune exposures were likely present. The donor was CMV seropositive and was included in the group of almost 300 seropositive cohort members. A peripheral blood sample was provided by each donor, and peripheral blood mononuclear cells were used for TCR beta sequencing. The Qiagen DNeasy Blood Extraction Kit was used to extract genomic DNA from the blood cell samples. The cysteine opens and the phenylalanine closes a CDR3 of 18 amino acids. Here the CDR3 DNA is all that survives: 54 bases in frame from base 1. After removal of 5 bases from V and 1 base from J, the junction retains 11 bases not matched to a gene. Taken from the germline V gene (reference sequence), the CDR1 and CDR2 loops are SGHNT and YYREEE. Results the study describes overall, beyond this receptor: In a later genetic analysis, a missense DCLRE1C variant was associated with V-gene and J-gene trimming of TCR beta chains, and the association was replicated in an independent cohort. Compared with the approximately 670-donor mean, donors in an Asian-associated ancestry cluster had fewer N-insertions in productive TCRs, according to a later genetic analysis. Compared with equally common non-associated chains, HLA-associated TCR beta chains in a later analysis were more clonally expanded and had lower generation probabilities. The presence/absence analyses assumed that sequencing depth was roughly uniform across donors, and that assumption may not be true. A cluster of highly shared sequence variants was judged likely to represent a technical artifact of the sequencing pipeline. Because the 87-base-pair reads could not distinguish some IMGT-functional V segments, including TRBV6-2 and TRBV6-3, those segments were excluded. In both the original and validation cohorts, the classifier was reported to diagnose cytomegalovirus status with high specificity and sensitivity. A further reported finding was that TCR beta sequences accurately predicted the HLA-A and HLA-B alleles for most subjects in the first cohort. In an earlier analysis of 587 of the donors, most TCR beta V segments appeared in productive rearrangements about 87% or about 30% of the time, broadly matching IMGT annotations. Only TCR beta chains were sequenced in this cohort, and the absence of alpha or paired-chain data limited detectable features. Several of the top co-occurrence clusters appeared to be linked to parvovirus B19, influenza, CMV and Epstein-Barr virus, according to a later analysis. The only immune exposure information available for the cohort was CMV serostatus. According to a later analysis, most CMV-associated TCR beta chains appeared to be HLA-restricted, and the HLA associations seemed to be driven largely by CMV exposure. In a later analysis, the rate of TCR association differed among HLA loci, with DRB1 alleles having the most associated TCRs and HLA-C alleles having the fewest. The authors suggested that the approach could potentially be generalized to other disease states and immunological phenotypes. Seventeen rarely observed V segments, including chromosome 9 orphons, were excluded from the earlier analysis of a few hundred of the donors because counts were too low. Assigning TCR associations to individual alleles was difficult when HLA alleles, especially DR and DQ, strongly co-occurred. Most TCR sequences were seen in very few donors, while some public TCRs were found in many individuals. In a later analysis, around 15,000 TCR beta sequences were associated with specific HLA alleles at a false discovery rate of 0.05. The study gave a list of around 170 TCR beta chains associated with cytomegalovirus. Because HLA typing was missing for some donors at each locus, association tests included only the typed subset. In vitro tests confirmed that a few of the cytomegalovirus-associated TCR beta chains recognize cytomegalovirus antigens. Correlated functional status among segregating V segments might be attributable to linkage disequilibrium, but an unknown experimental factor could not be ruled out.

Comment on this clone: Its antigen target is currently unknown. One base away there is no much larger clone; base qualities are not given.

The rearranged segments are TRBV5-4 and TRBJ2-6, and 8 bases in between align with TRBD1. The clonotype comes from a man aged 25-40 years in good health and CMV-seropositive. The sample taken for sequencing was PBMCs. The DNA sequence is as follows: TGTGCCAGCAGGCACGGACAGGGCTTGGGGTCTGGGGCCAACGTCCTGACTTTC. Its translation reads: CASRHGQGLGSGANVLTF.